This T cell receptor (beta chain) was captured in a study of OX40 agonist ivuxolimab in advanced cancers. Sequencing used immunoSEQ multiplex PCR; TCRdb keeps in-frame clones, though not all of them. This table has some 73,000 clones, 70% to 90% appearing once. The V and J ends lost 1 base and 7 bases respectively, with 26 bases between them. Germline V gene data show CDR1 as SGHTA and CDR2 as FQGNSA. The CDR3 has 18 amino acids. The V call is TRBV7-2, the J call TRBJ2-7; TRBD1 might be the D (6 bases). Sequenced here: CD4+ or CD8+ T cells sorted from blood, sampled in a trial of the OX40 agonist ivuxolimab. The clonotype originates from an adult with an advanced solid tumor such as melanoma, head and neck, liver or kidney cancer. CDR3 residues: CASSLDMGAGPHPGEQYF. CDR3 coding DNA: TGTGCCAGCAGCTTAGATATGGGGGCAGGGCCTCACCCCGGGGAGCAGTACTTC.